Listed here are 25 T cell receptor beta chains from one sample, sequenced in a study of T cell changes during pregnancy in multiple sclerosis (dated by TCRdb to between 2019 and 2020). The library was generated by the immunoSEQ multiplex PCR assay. TCRdb re-hosts the immuneACCESS table, in-frame sequences only. Its copies lack some clones; in the studies checked, an unresolved V gene accounts for under half of them, and the cause for the rest is not known. Across this sample there are about 40,000 clones, with around 94% seen only once. 1.7% of the sample is held by the ten biggest clonotypes. The sequenced sample was peripheral blood, obtained in the third trimester of pregnancy. The receptors derive from a female donor with multiple sclerosis, enrolled in a pregnancy study.

CDR3: CASSDQTGDYGYTF. The CDR3 region has the DNA TGCGCCAGCAGCGACCAGACAGGGGATTATGGCTACACCTTC. The chain has TRBV4-3 and TRBJ1-2, with 8 bases fitting TRBD1. V was pared by 5 bases and J by 5 bases, with 7 bases of the junction left unmatched. There are 14 residues in the CDR3. The germline CDR1 and CDR2 sequences are LGHNA and YSLEER.

The chain links TRBV6-1 to TRBJ2-7; TRBD1 matches at 8 bases. V lost 6 bases and J lost 2; bases outside the gene matches: 6. CDR3 size: 14 residues. Germline loops: CDR1 MNHNS, CDR2 SASEGT. The CDR3: CASRADRATYEQYF. DNA for the CDR3: TGTGCCAGCAGAGCGGACAGGGCTACCTACGAGCAGTACTTC.

This chain joins TRBV5-1 and TRBJ2-7, with 8 bases lining up with TRBD1. V dropped 3 bases and J dropped 3; count of bases not matched to a gene: 8. CDR3 length equals 15 residues. CDR1 SGHRS and CDR2 YFSETQ come from the germline V gene. The CDR3 nucleotides are TGCGCCAGCAGCTCTGGACAGGGAGTCGGCTACGAGCAGTACTTC. Encoded protein: CASSSGQGVGYEQYF.

The count of this clone is one. J is TRBJ2-7 and V is TRBV9; 8 positions match TRBD2. The CDR3 sequence is 16 residues long. CDR1 is SGDLS and CDR2 is YYNGEE in the germline V gene. With 0 bases clipped from V and 6 bases from J, the junction kept 11 bases outside the gene matches. CDR3 nucleotide sequence: TGTGCCAGCAGCGTAGAGCCAGCGGGAGATATATCCGAGCAGTACTTC. This codes for CASSVEPAGDISEQYF.

This clone appeared a single time. The J gene is TRBJ1-4, the V gene TRBV6-1; 9 bases fit TRBD1. J lost 5 bases, V lost 1 base, and 5 bases had no gene match. The CDR3 runs 16 residues. Germline V gene sequence: CDR1 MNHNS, CDR2 SASEGT. The CDR3 loop is CASSEGGGQGNEKLFF. CDR3 in DNA: TGTGCCAGCAGTGAAGGGGGAGGACAGGGGAATGAAAAACTGTTTTTT.

The V call is TRBV18, the J call TRBJ1-5; possibly TRBD1 for D (5 bases). The germline V gene has CDR1 KGHSH and CDR2 LQKENI. The CDR3 covers 12 residues. V was trimmed by 2 bases and J by 6 bases, leaving 5 bases between them. CDR3 loop: CASSPGAQPQHF. In DNA, the CDR3 is TGTGCCAGCTCACCAGGGGCTCAGCCCCAGCATTTT.

The rearrangement links TRBV6-5 to TRBJ2-1, with 7 nucleotides matching TRBD2. The CDR3 sequence is 15 residues long. The germline V gene encodes CDR1 MNHEY and CDR2 SVGAGI. The V and J ends lost 3 bases and 8 bases, in that order; junction bases with no gene match: 10. CDR3 coding DNA: TGTGCCAGCAGTTATTTGTGGGCGGGAGTCTATGAGCAGTTCTTC. Amino acid sequence: CASSYLWAGVYEQFF.

V is TRBV28 and J is TRBJ1-6; 7 bases map to TRBD1. Germline-derived CDR1 and CDR2 are MDHEN and SYDVKM. This CDR3 is built from 15 residues. Trimming took 5 bases from V and 7 from J; bases not matched to a gene: 8. The CDR3 DNA is TGTGCCAGCAGTGTTCCGGGACAGAAAAATTCACCCCTCCACTTT. It encodes CASSVPGQKNSPLHF.

This clone was observed once. V and J are TRBV11-3 and TRBJ2-2; tentative D call: TRBD2 (5 bases). From germline, CDR1 is SGHNT and CDR2 YENEEA. Trimming removed 1 base at V and 2 bases at J, with 14 bases between. The CDR3 runs 17 residues. CDR3 nucleotides: TGTGCCAGCAGCTTAGTTACGGGATTTAACAACACCGGGGAGCTGTTTTTT. This codes for CASSLVTGFNNTGELFF.

V usage is TRBV13 and J usage is TRBJ2-5, with 8 bases matching TRBD2. The CDR3 totals 14 residues. Germline CDR1 and CDR2: PRHDT and FYEKMQ (reference sequence). V was clipped by 4 bases and J by 2 bases; unmatched bases: 3. CDR3 amino acids: CASSSRGEQETQYF. CDR3 coding DNA: TGTGCCAGCAGCTCGCGGGGGGAACAAGAGACCCAGTACTTC.

V usage is TRBV5-6 and J usage is TRBJ1-5; the D gene is possibly TRBD1 (5 bases). The CDR3 has 15 residues. Between the trimmed V and J ends, which lost 4 bases and 4 bases, there was a span of 15 bases. The germline V gene has CDR1 SGHDT and CDR2 YYEEEE. CDR3 region: CASSGGQPPNQPQHF. The CDR3 bases are TGTGCCAGCAGCGGTGGACAACCGCCAAATCAGCCCCAGCATTTT. The variable domain in full, completed from reference TRBV5-6 and TRBJ1-5, reads DAGVTQSPTHLIKTRGQQVTLRCSPKSGHDTVSWYQQALGQGPQFIFQYYEEEERQRGNFPDRFSGHQFPNYSSELNVNALLLGDSALYLCASSGGQPPNQPQHFGDGTRLSIL.

DNA for the CDR3: TGTGCCAGCAGCTTAATTACGGGAAGCTCCTACGAGCAGTACTTC. Its protein is CASSLITGSSYEQYF. V usage is TRBV7-3 and J usage is TRBJ2-7; D might be TRBD2 (5 bases). Trimming left V 1 base short and J 0 bases short, with 10 bases between. Germline assignment: CDR1 SGHTA and CDR2 FQGTGA. CDR3 length: 15 amino acids.

Here the CDR3 reads CASSPYGTVGQPQHF. For the CDR3, the DNA is TGTGCCAGCTCACCCTATGGGACAGTCGGTCAGCCCCAGCATTTT. The chain links TRBV18 to TRBJ1-5, with 7 bases that match TRBD1. The CDR3 totals 15 residues. Trimming took 3 bases from V and 6 from J; bases not matched to a gene: 8. Germline V CDR1 and CDR2: KGHSH, LQKENI.

The CDR3, as DNA: TGTGCCAGTAGTGGTAACGGTTTGGAGCAGTACTTC. The encoded protein is CASSGNGLEQYF. The V gene is TRBV19, the J gene TRBJ2-7; D not certain. In germline, CDR1 is LNHDA, CDR2 SQIVND (reference sequence). The CDR3 loop spans 12 amino acids. The germline V and J ends were trimmed by 5 bases and 7 bases, with 12 bases remaining between them.

The chain carries TRBV13 and TRBJ2-2; no firm D call. Trimming stripped 4 bases from V and 6 bases from J, with 18 bases between. Germline V gene sequence: CDR1 PRHDT, CDR2 FYEKMQ (reference sequence). This CDR3 spans 16 amino acids. The CDR3 sequence is CASSSLGGAPAGELFF. In nucleotides, the CDR3 is TGTGCCAGCAGCTCCCTTGGCGGCGCCCCGGCCGGGGAGCTGTTTTTT.

The chain is built from TRBV19 and TRBJ1-6; TRBD1 aligns across 7 bases. Germline trimming cut 7 bases from V and 7 bases from J; bases unmatched to any gene: 13. This CDR3 is 16 amino acids long. Germline V gene lookup returns CDR1 LNHDA and CDR2 SQIVND (reference sequence). CDR3 region: CASNPAGTAANSPLHF. For the CDR3, the DNA is TGTGCCAGTAATCCGGCCGGGACAGCGGCCAATTCACCCCTCCACTTT.

This clone is a singleton in its sample. This chain connects TRBV9 to TRBJ1-2; no clear D gene. This CDR3 is built from 17 residues. Per the germline V gene, CDR1 is SGDLS and CDR2 is YYNGEE. V shed 4 bases and J shed 3 bases, with 22 bases lying between them. The CDR3 DNA reads TGTGCCAGCAGCCCTTGGGTCTGGGGAGGGTCTTACTATGGCTACACCTTC. Protein sequence: CASSPWVWGGSYYGYTF.

This clone occurred once. The V gene is TRBV2, the J gene TRBJ2-5; TRBD1 is a possible D gene (5 bases). The CDR3 length is 14 residues. The V and J ends lost 4 bases and 0 bases respectively, with 9 bases between them. Germline CDR1 is SNHLY and CDR2 is FYNNEI. CDR3 DNA sequence: TGTGCCAGCAGTGTTCAGGGATACCAAGAGACCCAGTACTTC. Its protein product is CASSVQGYQETQYF. The variable domain in full, completed from reference TRBV2 and TRBJ2-5, reads EPEVTQTPSHQVTQMGQEVILRCVPISNHLYFYWYRQILGQKVEFLVSFYNNEISEKSEIFDDQFSVERPDGSNFTLKIRSTKLEDSAMYFCASSVQGYQETQYFGPGTRLLVL.

The chain recombines TRBV5-5 with TRBJ1-2; possible D gene TRBD1, 6 bases. The CDR3 is made up of 13 amino acids. V was clipped by 6 bases and J by 4 bases, with 13 bases between them. Germline CDR1 SGHKS, CDR2 YYEKEE (reference sequence). This chain's CDR3 is CASNIQGGYGYTF. The CDR3 DNA reads as TGTGCCAGCAACATACAGGGTGGCTATGGCTACACCTTC.

The V gene is TRBV11-2, the J gene TRBJ1-2, with D possibly matching TRBD1 (5 bases). V shed 1 base and J shed 0 bases, with 9 bases lying between them. From germline, CDR1 is SGHAT and CDR2 FQNNGV. The CDR3 has 15 amino acids. The CDR3 coding sequence is TGTGCCAGCAGCTTAGGTACAGGCCCTAACTATGGCTACACCTTC. As protein: CASSLGTGPNYGYTF. Variable domain in full (rest from reference TRBV11-2 and TRBJ1-2): EAGVAQSPRYKIIEKRQSVAFWCNPISGHATLYWYQQILGQGPKLLIQFQNNGVVDDSQLPKDRFSAERLKGVDSTLKIQPAKLEDSAVYLCASSLGTGPNYGYTFGSGTRLTVV.

The chain recombines TRBV9 with TRBJ2-3; TRBD2 matches 9 bases. Losses at the gene ends were 4 bases for V and 0 bases for J; bases not matched to a gene: 6. The CDR3 is 16 amino acids. CDR1 is SGDLS, CDR2 YYNGEE, per germline. CDR3 in amino acids: CASSIRLAESTDTQYF. The CDR3, as DNA: TGTGCCAGCAGCATCCGACTAGCGGAAAGCACAGATACGCAGTATTTT.

This clone was counted once. This chain connects TRBV28 to TRBJ1-2; the D gene is possibly TRBD1 (5 bases). This CDR3 is built from 12 residues. V lost 4 bases, J lost 5 bases, and 8 bases lay in between. From germline, CDR1 is MDHEN and CDR2 SYDVKM. The CDR3 loop is CASSSDRYGYTF. The CDR3 DNA sequence: TGTGCCAGCAGTTCCGACAGATATGGCTACACCTTC.

V gene TRBV25-1 combines with J gene TRBJ2-4, with 14 bases that match TRBD2. The V gene's germline CDR1 is MGHDK and CDR2 SYGVNS. Trimming cost V 6 bases and J 6 bases; bases outside gene matches: 4. The CDR3 extends over 15 amino acids. CDR3 amino acids: CASSGTSGRRNIQYF. The CDR3 nucleotides are TGTGCCAGCAGCGGGACTAGCGGGAGACGAAACATTCAGTACTTC.

The chain couples TRBV10-3 to TRBJ1-2; 12 positions match TRBD1. V lost 6 bases to trimming and J lost 4 bases; unmatched junction nucleotides: 3. Germline CDR1 reads ENHRY; CDR2 reads SYGVKD. The CDR3 consists of 14 residues. The CDR3 loop is CAISGTGGGYGYTF. Here the CDR3 DNA reads TGTGCCATCAGCGGGACAGGGGGCGGCTATGGCTACACCTTC.

This clone has a handful of counts. The chain has TRBV4-2 and TRBJ2-1, with 10 bases lining up with TRBD2. CDR3 size: 15 residues. Germline V gene sequence: CDR1 LGHNA, CDR2 YNFKEQ. With V trimmed by 4 bases and J by 6 bases, 6 bases remained unmatched. CDR3 residues: CASSPLAGDSNEQFF. The CDR3 DNA follows: TGTGCCAGCAGCCCGCTAGCGGGAGACAGCAATGAGCAGTTCTTC.